This record looks at one T cell receptor (beta chain) sequence and its context. These data are taken from a study of blood T cell repertoires in COVID-19. The germline gives CDR1 SNHLY, CDR2 FYNNEI. The CDR3 extends over 15 amino acids. Trimming left V 6 bases short and J 0 bases short, with 14 bases between. Here immunoSEQ multiplex PCR was the method, and the copy in TCRdb shows in-frame clones only, minus some. This sample has about 340,000 clones, with 83% found just once. The sequencing input was peripheral blood. The source of this sequence is a young man with active or convalescent COVID-19. This chain links TRBV2 with TRBJ1-2; weak D call: TRBD1 (5 bases). The CDR3 bases are TGTGCCAGCAGCTACCTCCCGGGGGCTAACTATGGCTACACCTTC. Amino acids: CASSYLPGANYGYTF.